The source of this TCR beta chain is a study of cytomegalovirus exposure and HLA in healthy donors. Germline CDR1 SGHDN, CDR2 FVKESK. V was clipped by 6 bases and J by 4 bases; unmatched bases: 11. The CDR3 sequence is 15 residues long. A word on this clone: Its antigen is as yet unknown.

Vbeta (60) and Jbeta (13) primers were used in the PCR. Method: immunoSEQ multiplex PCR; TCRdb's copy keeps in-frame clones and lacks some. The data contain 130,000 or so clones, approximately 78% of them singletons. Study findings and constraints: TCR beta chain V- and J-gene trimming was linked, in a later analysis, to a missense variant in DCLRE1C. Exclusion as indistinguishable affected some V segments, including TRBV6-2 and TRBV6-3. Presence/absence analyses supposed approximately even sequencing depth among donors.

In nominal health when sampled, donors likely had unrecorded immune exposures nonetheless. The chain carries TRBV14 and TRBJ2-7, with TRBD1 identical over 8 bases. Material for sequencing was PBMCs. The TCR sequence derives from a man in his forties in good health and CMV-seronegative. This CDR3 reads CASSRIQGARYEQYF. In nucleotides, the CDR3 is TGTGCCAGCAGTCGTATTCAGGGGGCGCGATACGAGCAGTACTTC.